A selection of T cell receptor beta chains follows, all from one sample in a study of T-cell reconstitution after alpha-beta-depleted transplantation in children. One entry per CDR3 protein results from TCRdb running MiXCR on the PCR reads. The table shows about a million distinct CDR3 sequences, with roughly 29% occurring only once. The material sequenced was PBMCs, mostly from graft donor cells, taken 360 days after TCRalphabeta/CD19-depleted stem cell transplant. All receptors derive from a boy younger than two who had a stem cell transplant for SCID, so the T cells may come from the graft donor. Each CDR3 is given with its conserved first and last residue. D genes are given only for firm matches. Clone size is stated in some rows and not others, as once, few, many or a class when expanded.

V gene: TRBV4-3; clone size: few; D gene: -; J gene: TRBJ2-2; CDR3 length: 12; CDR3 DNA: TGCGCCAGCAGCCAAGATCCATGGGAGCTGTTTTTT; CDR3 protein: CASSQDPWELFF
V gene: TRBV4-1; clone size: -; D gene: TRBD1; J gene: TRBJ2-5; CDR3 length: 13; CDR3 DNA: TGCGCCAGCGGGACAGGGTTTTGGGAGACCCAGTACTTC; CDR3 protein: CASGTGFWETQYF
V gene: TRBV20-1; clone size: few; D gene: -; J gene: TRBJ2-1; CDR3 length: 14; CDR3 DNA: TGCAGTGCTAGACCGGACACCTCTTACAATGAGCAGTTCTTC; CDR3 protein: CSARPDTSYNEQFF
V gene: TRBV11-2; clone size: once; D gene: TRBD2; J gene: TRBJ2-7; CDR3 length: 14; CDR3 DNA: TGTGCCAGCAGCTCCCTTAGCGGGTACTACGAGCAGTACTTC; CDR3 protein: CASSSLSGYYEQYF
V gene: TRBV6-1; clone size: -; D gene: -; J gene: TRBJ1-3; CDR3 length: 14; CDR3 DNA: TGTGCCAGCAGCTGGGACCTCTCTGGAAACACCATATATTTT; CDR3 protein: CASSWDLSGNTIYF
V gene: TRBV12-3/TRBV12-4; clone size: -; D gene: -; J gene: TRBJ1-4; CDR3 length: 14; CDR3 DNA: TGTGCCAGCTTACTCAGTGGGGGCGCAGGAAAACTGTTTTTT; CDR3 protein: CASLLSGGAGKLFF
V gene: TRBV5-1; clone size: few; D gene: -; J gene: TRBJ2-2; CDR3 length: 16; CDR3 DNA: TGCGCCAGCAGCTTGACCTTTGGACGGAACACCGGGGAGCTGTTTTTT; CDR3 protein: CASSLTFGRNTGELFF
V gene: TRBV18; clone size: few; D gene: -; J gene: TRBJ1-5; CDR3 length: 14; CDR3 DNA: TGTGCCAGCTCAGATACAGGGACAAATCAGCCCCAGCATTTT; CDR3 protein: CASSDTGTNQPQHF
V gene: TRBV13; clone size: few; D gene: -; J gene: TRBJ1-2; CDR3 length: 12; CDR3 DNA: TGTGCCAGCAGCTTAGGGCCAGATGGCTACACCTTC; CDR3 protein: CASSLGPDGYTF
V gene: TRBV28; clone size: few; D gene: -; J gene: TRBJ1-4; CDR3 length: 16; CDR3 DNA: TGTGCCAGCAGTGTACCAACAGGGCCAACTAATGAAAAACTGTTTTTT; CDR3 protein: CASSVPTGPTNEKLFF
V gene: TRBV3-1; clone size: few; D gene: TRBD2; J gene: TRBJ2-5; CDR3 length: 13; CDR3 DNA: TGTGCCAGCAGCAAGGGACTAGTAGAGACCCAGTACTTC; CDR3 protein: CASSKGLVETQYF
V gene: TRBV15; clone size: few; D gene: -; J gene: TRBJ1-2; CDR3 length: 12; CDR3 DNA: TGTGCCACCAGCACCAGGGGCTATGGCTACACCTTC; CDR3 protein: CATSTRGYGYTF
V gene: TRBV4-2; clone size: few; D gene: TRBD2; J gene: TRBJ2-2; CDR3 length: 18; CDR3 DNA: TGTGCCAGCAGCCACCCTAAGGTAGCGGGGGGGCCCACCGGGGAGCTGTTTTTT; CDR3 protein: CASSHPKVAGGPTGELFF
V gene: TRBV4-1; clone size: -; D gene: -; J gene: TRBJ1-1; CDR3 length: 13; CDR3 DNA: TGCGCCAGTTCCAGGGACACCAACACTGAAGCTTTCTTT; CDR3 protein: CASSRDTNTEAFF
V gene: TRBV20-1; clone size: many; D gene: TRBD2; J gene: TRBJ2-3; CDR3 length: 17; CDR3 DNA: TGCAGTGCTAGCTCCGGGACTAGCGGGGGGCCAACAGATACGCAGTATTTT; CDR3 protein: CSASSGTSGGPTDTQYF
V gene: TRBV7-3; clone size: few; D gene: -; J gene: TRBJ1-1; CDR3 length: 13; CDR3 DNA: TGTGCTAGCCGCCTTGAGGGGTCCACTGAAGCTTTCTTT; CDR3 protein: CASRLEGSTEAFF
V gene: TRBV27; clone size: -; D gene: -; J gene: TRBJ1-2; CDR3 length: 13; CDR3 DNA: TGTGCCAGCAGCCCCGGGCTGATCTATGGCTACACCTTC; CDR3 protein: CASSPGLIYGYTF
V gene: TRBV4-2; clone size: -; D gene: -; J gene: TRBJ2-1; CDR3 length: 16; CDR3 DNA: TGTGCCAGCAGGGAAGTCGGGGCCCCCGGACTCAATGAGCAGTTCTTC; CDR3 protein: CASREVGAPGLNEQFF
V gene: TRBV12-3/TRBV12-4; clone size: -; D gene: TRBD1; J gene: TRBJ1-3; CDR3 length: 13; CDR3 DNA: TGTGCCAGCAGTTTTTACAGGGGGTACACCATATATTTT; CDR3 protein: CASSFYRGYTIYF
V gene: TRBV9; clone size: few; D gene: -; J gene: TRBJ2-2; CDR3 length: 13; CDR3 DNA: TGTGCCAGCAGCGTTGAGGACTCCGGGGAGCTGTTTTTT; CDR3 protein: CASSVEDSGELFF
V gene: TRBV10-3; clone size: -; D gene: -; J gene: TRBJ2-1; CDR3 length: 12; CDR3 DNA: TGTGCCATCAGTGCATTCCCCAATGAGCAGTTCTTC; CDR3 protein: CAISAFPNEQFF
V gene: TRBV28; clone size: once; D gene: TRBD1; J gene: TRBJ2-2; CDR3 length: 15; CDR3 DNA: TGTGCCAGCAGCCCCGACAGGGAGCCAACCGGGGAGCTGTTTTTT; CDR3 protein: CASSPDREPTGELFF
V gene: TRBV2; clone size: -; D gene: -; J gene: TRBJ2-5; CDR3 length: 14; CDR3 DNA: TGTGCCAGCAGTATGGTGGGAAGGTGGGAGACCCAGTACTTC; CDR3 protein: CASSMVGRWETQYF
V gene: TRBV6-5; clone size: many; D gene: -; J gene: TRBJ2-1; CDR3 length: 15; CDR3 DNA: TGTGCCAGCAGCTCACTCGGAAGCTCCTACAATGAGCAGTTCTTC; CDR3 protein: CASSSLGSSYNEQFF
V gene: TRBV6-2/TRBV6-3; clone size: -; D gene: TRBD2; J gene: TRBJ2-1; CDR3 length: 16; CDR3 DNA: TGTGCCAGCAGTTACTCACTAGCGGGGACCTACAATGAGCAGTTCTTC; CDR3 protein: CASSYSLAGTYNEQFF
V gene: TRBV12-3/TRBV12-4; clone size: -; D gene: -; J gene: TRBJ1-2; CDR3 length: 13; CDR3 DNA: TGTGCCAGCAGCCTAGGGGGGCATCGGGGCTACACCTTC; CDR3 protein: CASSLGGHRGYTF
V gene: TRBV20-1; clone size: -; D gene: TRBD1; J gene: TRBJ1-5; CDR3 length: 17; CDR3 DNA: TGCAGTGCTTCCTCCCGGACAGGGTCGATTAGCAATCAGCCCCAGCATTTT; CDR3 protein: CSASSRTGSISNQPQHF
V gene: TRBV4-2; clone size: few; D gene: TRBD1; J gene: TRBJ2-7; CDR3 length: 14; CDR3 DNA: TGTGCCAGCAGCAAAAACAGGGGCTCCTACGAGCAGTACTTC; CDR3 protein: CASSKNRGSYEQYF
V gene: TRBV12-3/TRBV12-4; clone size: -; D gene: -; J gene: TRBJ2-7; CDR3 length: 14; CDR3 DNA: TGTGCCAGCAGTTGGGTACGGGGCTCCTACGAGCAGTACTTC; CDR3 protein: CASSWVRGSYEQYF
V gene: TRBV7-2; clone size: few; D gene: -; J gene: TRBJ2-1; CDR3 length: 16; CDR3 DNA: TGTGCCAGCAGCTTAGTCGCCGGGGTGGTATACAATGAGCAGTTCTTC; CDR3 protein: CASSLVAGVVYNEQFF
V gene: TRBV5-1; clone size: -; D gene: -; J gene: TRBJ1-4; CDR3 length: 16; CDR3 DNA: TGCGCCAGCAGCTTGCGGGCAGAAGGGCCTAATGAAAAACTGTTTTTT; CDR3 protein: CASSLRAEGPNEKLFF
V gene: TRBV10-3; clone size: many; D gene: TRBD2; J gene: TRBJ2-3; CDR3 length: 14; CDR3 DNA: TGTGCCATCAGAGCCTCCGGGGGGACAGATACGCAGTATTTT; CDR3 protein: CAIRASGGTDTQYF
V gene: TRBV5-6; clone size: -; D gene: -; J gene: TRBJ2-3; CDR3 length: 14; CDR3 DNA: TGTGCCAGCAGCCCCCGCGGCCGCACAGATACGCAGTATTTT; CDR3 protein: CASSPRGRTDTQYF
V gene: TRBV5-1; clone size: -; D gene: TRBD2; J gene: TRBJ2-5; CDR3 length: 15; CDR3 DNA: TGCGCCAGCATGGGACTAGCGGGGGCCCAAGAGACCCAGTACTTC; CDR3 protein: CASMGLAGAQETQYF
V gene: TRBV4-1; clone size: few; D gene: -; J gene: TRBJ2-2; CDR3 length: 15; CDR3 DNA: TGCGCCAGCAATCGGGGTTTCCGGGTCACCGGGGAGCTGTTTTTT; CDR3 protein: CASNRGFRVTGELFF
V gene: TRBV28; clone size: -; D gene: -; J gene: TRBJ2-1; CDR3 length: 14; CDR3 DNA: TGTGCCAGCAGTTTATATTCTTCCCACAATGAGCAGTTCTTC; CDR3 protein: CASSLYSSHNEQFF
V gene: TRBV20-1; clone size: few; D gene: TRBD2; J gene: TRBJ2-1; CDR3 length: 14; CDR3 DNA: TGCAGTGCTAGAGCTAGCGGGGGGGCGAATGAGCAGTTCTTC; CDR3 protein: CSARASGGANEQFF
V gene: TRBV11-2; clone size: -; D gene: -; J gene: TRBJ2-1; CDR3 length: 17; CDR3 DNA: TGTGCCAGCAGCGCCTACCGGGACCGGCTCTCCTACAATGAGCAGTTCTTC; CDR3 protein: CASSAYRDRLSYNEQFF
V gene: TRBV6-5; clone size: -; D gene: -; J gene: TRBJ2-2; CDR3 length: 16; CDR3 DNA: TGTGCCAGCAAGGGGGACACCTTCCTGCTTGCCGGGGAGCTGTTTTTT; CDR3 protein: CASKGDTFLLAGELFF
V gene: TRBV12-3/TRBV12-4; clone size: -; D gene: TRBD1; J gene: TRBJ1-5; CDR3 length: 18; CDR3 DNA: TGTGCCAGCACATACGGGGGGACAGTCTTTTATAGCAATCAGCCCCAGCATTTT; CDR3 protein: CASTYGGTVFYSNQPQHF